This T cell receptor (beta chain) was observed in a study of T cell clones after liver transplantation. About the study: Tolerant meant at least one year fully off immunosuppression without liver enzymes above twice normal.

This table comes from immunoSEQ multiplex PCR, and its TCRdb copy is limited to in-frame clones, with some not included. The sample contains approximately 55,000 clones, about two thirds of which appear only once. V lost 5 bases and J lost 6, with 16 bases in between. This CDR3 has 14 residues. Germline CDR1 reads SGHAT; CDR2 reads FQNNGV. The TCR comes from a human donor who received a liver transplant. The sample was CD4+ T cells from blood, taken before liver transplant. This chain links TRBV11-2 with TRBJ2-5, with D perhaps matching TRBD2 (5 bases). The CDR3 nucleotides are TGTGCCAGCAGCGGGGATGGTAGCGTGAAGACCCAGTACTTC. Its protein is CASSGDGSVKTQYF.